The rows below give T cell receptor beta chains drawn from one sample of a study of human T cells and chemical hapten exposure. MiXCR, applied by TCRdb to the RACE reads, yields one record per CDR3 protein. The data hold tens of thousands of distinct CDR3 sequences, with roughly 9.6% observed a single time. The sample here was whole blood, taken in connection with sensitization to the hapten diphenylcyclopropenone (DPC). Every receptor here comes from a man aged 35-49 years with alopecia areata. Some clones in this sample may be carry-over from other donors' samples. CDR3s include the opening cysteine and the closing phenylalanine or tryptophan. The order of the fields is V gene, clone size, J gene, D gene, CDR3 DNA, CDR3 protein. A D gene is named only where the DNA matches it firmly. Clone size is shown for a subset of rows, as once, few, many or a class of expanded clone.

>TRBV29-1|-|TRBJ1-6|-
TGCAGCGTTGAACGCAGGAATTCACCCCTCCACTTT
CSVERRNSPLHF
>TRBV12-3/TRBV12-4|many|TRBJ1-5|TRBD1
TGTGCCAGCAGTTTAGGGACAGGGGAAAGCAATCAGCCCCAGCATTTT
CASSLGTGESNQPQHF
>TRBV10-3|-|TRBJ2-1|TRBD2
TGTGCCATCAGTGAGTCGGGACTAGACATCAACGCGCAGTTCTTC
CAISESGLDINAQFF
>TRBV5-1|-|TRBJ2-3|-
TGCGCCAGCAGCTTGTTTGAGGGAGTGGGCACAGATACGCAGTATTTT
CASSLFEGVGTDTQYF
>TRBV6-5|many|TRBJ2-1|TRBD2
TGTGCCAGCAGGGCCTTAGCGGGAGGGCAGTTCTTC
CASRALAGGQFF
>TRBV12-3/TRBV12-4|few|TRBJ2-1|TRBD2
TGTGCCAGCAGTCGGGGACTAGCGGGAGACAATGAGCAGTTCTTC
CASSRGLAGDNEQFF
>TRBV6-2/TRBV6-3|-|TRBJ1-2|-
TGTGCCAGCAGCTCCCCTACGGGGGGGGGAGGCTACACCTTC
CASSSPTGGGGYTF
>TRBV11-3|-|TRBJ2-3|-
TGTGCCAGCAGCCCACCGGGACACCTCACAGATACGCAGTATTTT
CASSPPGHLTDTQYF
>TRBV6-5|few|TRBJ2-3|-
TGTGCCAGCAGTTCGGGACCCCCCACAGATACGCAGTATTTT
CASSSGPPTDTQYF
>TRBV5-1|-|TRBJ2-3|TRBD2
TGCGCCAGCAGCTTACCACTAGCGCAAGGCACAGATACGCAGTATTTT
CASSLPLAQGTDTQYF
>TRBV27|few|TRBJ1-4|-
TGTGCCAGCAGTTTGGGAAGTCCCGGTACGAGAACTAATGAAAAACTGTTTTTT
CASSLGSPGTRTNEKLFF
>TRBV6-6|-|TRBJ2-1|-
TGTGCCAGCAGTTACTCATCGTTCCCAGAGCAGTTCTTC
CASSYSSFPEQFF
>TRBV5-1|few|TRBJ2-3|-
TGCGCCAGCAGCGATGCAGATACGCAGTATTTT
CASSDADTQYF
>TRBV29-1|-|TRBJ1-3|-
TGCAGCGGGTCTTTAGGGGATCCTGGAAACACCATATATTTT
CSGSLGDPGNTIYF
>TRBV5-1|-|TRBJ2-3|-
TGCGCCAGCAGCTTGGATCAGGCCAGCACAGATACGCAGTATTTT
CASSLDQASTDTQYF
>TRBV10-3|-|TRBJ2-6|TRBD1
TGTGCCATCAGTGGGTACAGGGGACCTGACTCTGGGGCCAACGTCCTGACTTTC
CAISGYRGPDSGANVLTF